A selection of T cell receptor beta chains follows, all from one sample in a study of blood T cell repertoires in COVID-19. Only in-frame clones appear in the TCRdb table, and some are missing; sequencing was by immunoSEQ multiplex PCR. There are some 150,000 clones in the sample; 80% to 90% occur only once, and roughly 7.1% lies in the top ten. Source material: peripheral blood. The receptors were sampled from a man aged 35-49 years who had recovered from COVID-19. The CDR3 runs from the conserved cysteine through the conserved F or W. Each record gives: clone size, J gene, D gene, V gene, CDR3 length, CDR3 protein, CDR3 DNA. The D gene is left open where the match is weak. Not every row has a clone size; where given, it reads once, few, many or a size class.

>-|TRBJ2-1|TRBD1|TRBV18|15
CASSPRQGASNEQFF
TGTGCCAGCTCACCGAGGCAGGGGGCGTCAAATGAGCAGTTCTTC
>-|TRBJ1-2|-|TRBV4-2|15
CASSQGARGFYGYTF
TGTGCCAGCAGCCAAGGGGCAAGGGGGTTCTATGGCTACACCTTC
>once|TRBJ1-5|TRBD1|TRBV6-5|14
CASRPTGGGQPQHF
TGTGCCAGCAGACCTACAGGGGGCGGTCAGCCCCAGCATTTT
>-|TRBJ2-7|-|TRBV12-3/TRBV12-4|12
CASSTTGREQYF
TGTGCCAGCAGTACAACAGGGAGAGAGCAGTACTTC
>-|TRBJ2-2|-|TRBV6-4|13
CASSQGYTGELFF
TGTGCCAGCAGCCAGGGTTACACCGGGGAGCTGTTTTTT
>-|TRBJ2-1|-|TRBV6-5|14
CASSYGPFRNEQFF
TGTGCCAGCAGTTACGGCCCATTTCGCAATGAGCAGTTCTTC
>-|TRBJ2-5|-|TRBV24-1|12
CATSWGVETQYF
TGTGCCACCTCCTGGGGGGTTGAGACCCAGTACTTC
>-|TRBJ2-5|-|TRBV9|15
CASSAYQDFQETQYF
TGTGCCAGCAGCGCCTATCAGGACTTCCAAGAGACCCAGTACTTC
>-|TRBJ1-2|-|TRBV6-2/TRBV6-3|14
CASSKREPLYGYTF
TGTGCCAGCAGTAAAAGGGAGCCCCTCTATGGCTACACCTTC
>-|TRBJ2-1|-|TRBV12-5|17
CASGLQRAGAAYNEQFF
TGTGCTAGTGGTTTGCAACGGGCGGGGGCAGCCTACAATGAGCAGTTCTTC
>-|TRBJ2-1|TRBD2|TRBV7-9|13
CASSSSGKLGMFF
TGTGCCAGCAGCTCTAGCGGGAAGTTGGGAATGTTCTTC
>-|TRBJ2-2|-|TRBV6-5|12
CASSLVPGELFF
TGTGCCAGCAGCTTAGTCCCCGGGGAGCTGTTTTTT
>-|TRBJ1-5|-|TRBV7-3|16
CASSLSPGMVSQPQHF
TGTGCCAGCAGCTTAAGCCCAGGGATGGTGAGTCAGCCCCAGCATTTT
>-|TRBJ2-3|-|TRBV7-2|13
CASSLAAPDTQYF
TGTGCCAGCAGCTTAGCGGCACCAGATACGCAGTATTTT
>-|TRBJ2-7|-|TRBV27|14
CASSWGRVGYEQYF
TGTGCCAGCAGTTGGGGCAGGGTCGGGTACGAGCAGTACTTC
>once|TRBJ2-1|TRBD1|TRBV7-6|15
CASSIRYRGLNEQFF
TGTGCCAGCAGCATCCGGTACAGGGGGCTCAATGAGCAGTTCTTC
>-|TRBJ1-1|-|TRBV28|17
CASSLKGHRFMDTEAFF
TGTGCCAGCAGTTTAAAGGGACATAGGTTTATGGACACTGAAGCTTTCTTT
>-|TRBJ2-1|-|TRBV4-3|15
CASSQDRGVGNEQFF
TGCGCCAGCAGCCAAGACAGGGGAGTAGGTAATGAGCAGTTCTTC
>-|TRBJ2-3|TRBD1|TRBV7-3|14
CASSDRGGPDTQYF
TGTGCCAGCTCTGACAGGGGAGGCCCAGATACGCAGTATTTT
>-|TRBJ2-1|TRBD1|TRBV11-2|15
CASSTTGSSYNEQFF
TGTGCCAGCAGCACGACAGGGAGCTCCTACAATGAGCAGTTCTTC
>-|TRBJ2-5|TRBD2|TRBV10-1|15
CANNLRTSGRVRGNF
TGCGCCAACAACTTAAGGACTAGCGGGAGGGTAAGGGGGAACTTC
>once|TRBJ2-3|TRBD1|TRBV3-1/TRBV3-2|18
CASSQAGTGVNGTDTQYF
TGTGCCAGCAGCCAGGCCGGGACAGGGGTGAATGGCACAGATACGCAGTATTTT
>once|TRBJ2-7|TRBD1|TRBV4-2|15
CASSQAMGQPYEQYF
TGTGCCAGCAGCCAAGCCATGGGACAGCCCTACGAGCAGTACTTC
>-|TRBJ2-3|TRBD1|TRBV19|13
CASSNRQGDTQYF
TGTGCCAGTAGTAACCGACAGGGTGATACGCAGTATTTT
>-|TRBJ2-5|-|TRBV18|14
CASSPPEGWETQYF
TGTGCCAGCTCACCACCGGAGGGCTGGGAGACCCAGTACTTC
>-|TRBJ2-2|-|TRBV11-2|13
CASSLLVAGELFF
TGTGCCAGCAGCTTACTAGTCGCCGGGGAGCTGTTTTTT
>-|TRBJ2-5|-|TRBV21-1|16
CASSKAEQGGWETQYF
TGTGCCAGCAGCAAAGCCGAACAGGGAGGGTGGGAGACCCAGTACTTC
>-|TRBJ2-3|TRBD1|TRBV6-5|14
CASRQGVSTDTQYF
TGTGCCAGCAGACAGGGGGTTAGCACAGATACGCAGTATTTT
>-|TRBJ2-7|-|TRBV19|13
CASSNGGQWEQYF
TGTGCCAGTAGTAACGGGGGTCAGTGGGAGCAGTACTTC
>-|TRBJ2-1|TRBD2|TRBV6-6|14
CASRPGTRGNEQFF
TGTGCCAGCAGACCCGGGACTAGAGGCAATGAGCAGTTCTTC
>-|TRBJ1-2|-|TRBV19|11
CASRTVRGYTF
TGTGCCAGTAGGACAGTGAGGGGCTACACCTTC
>-|TRBJ2-7|TRBD1|TRBV2|13
CASSTGQGYEQYF
TGTGCCAGCAGTACCGGACAGGGGTACGAGCAGTACTTC
>-|TRBJ1-3|TRBD1|TRBV7-2|16
CASSPTMTGTGNTIYF
TGTGCCAGCAGCCCGACGATGACAGGGACAGGAAACACCATATATTTT
>-|TRBJ2-1|-|TRBV15|13
CATSRSQPEEQFF
TGTGCCACCAGCAGAAGTCAACCCGAGGAGCAGTTCTTC
>-|TRBJ1-2|TRBD1|TRBV19|14
CASRPGQGIYGYTF
TGTGCCAGTAGGCCGGGACAGGGGATCTATGGCTACACCTTC
>-|TRBJ2-1|-|TRBV19|15
CASRVGRSSYNEQFF
TGTGCCAGTAGGGTAGGGAGAAGCTCCTACAATGAGCAGTTCTTC
>once|TRBJ2-1|TRBD2|TRBV24-1|16
CATSDFVAGVLNEQFF
TGTGCCACCAGTGATTTTGTAGCGGGAGTACTAAATGAGCAGTTCTTC
>-|TRBJ2-5|-|TRBV5-1|13
CASSLNQQETQYF
TGCGCCAGCAGCTTGAACCAGCAAGAGACCCAGTACTTC
>-|TRBJ2-7|TRBD1|TRBV7-2|15
CASSFTGTASYEQYF
TGTGCCAGCAGCTTCACCGGGACAGCGTCCTACGAGCAGTACTTC
>-|TRBJ2-7|TRBD1|TRBV19|14
CASTPGTGTYEQYF
TGTGCCAGTACCCCGGGGACAGGGACCTACGAGCAGTACTTC
>-|TRBJ2-3|-|TRBV4-3|14
CASSQGRVTETQYF
TGCGCCAGCAGCCAAGGGCGGGTGACCGAGACGCAGTATTTT
>-|TRBJ2-3|-|TRBV7-6|15
CASSLQGENTDTQYF
TGTGCCAGCAGCTTACAGGGTGAAAACACAGATACGCAGTATTTT
>-|TRBJ2-3|TRBD2|TRBV9|18
CASSVALAGGLSTDTQYF
TGTGCCAGCAGCGTAGCCCTAGCGGGAGGTCTCAGCACAGATACGCAGTATTTT
>-|TRBJ2-5|-|TRBV4-1|11
CASSQGQTQYF
TGCGCCAGCAGCCAAGGGCAGACCCAGTACTTC
>-|TRBJ2-2|TRBD2|TRBV6-4|15
CASSRTSGSTGELFF
TGTGCCAGCAGTAGGACTAGCGGGAGCACCGGGGAGCTGTTTTTT
>-|TRBJ1-5|TRBD1|TRBV19|16
CASSGAGTAFNQPQHF
TGTGCCAGTAGTGGGGCCGGGACAGCCTTCAATCAGCCCCAGCATTTT
>once|TRBJ2-2|-|TRBV9|15
CASSPSGNPTGELFF
TGTGCCAGCAGCCCCTCGGGAAACCCCACCGGGGAGCTGTTTTTT
>-|TRBJ2-7|TRBD1|TRBV6-2/TRBV6-3|14
CASSLGQGLREQYF
TGTGCCAGCAGTCTGGGACAGGGTCTCCGCGAGCAGTACTTC
>-|TRBJ1-2|-|TRBV30|15
CAWSVGTVLSYGYTF
TGTGCCTGGAGTGTAGGTACAGTCCTGAGCTATGGCTACACCTTC
>-|TRBJ2-4|TRBD1|TRBV27|17
CASSFFKGQGATDIQYF
TGTGCCAGCAGTTTCTTTAAGGGACAGGGGGCGACGGACATTCAGTACTTC
>-|TRBJ1-4|TRBD1|TRBV28|15
CASSFPGTGREKLFF
TGTGCCAGCAGTTTCCCCGGGACAGGGCGTGAAAAACTGTTTTTT
>once|TRBJ2-3|-|TRBV18|16
CASSPPGRPDTDTQYF
TGTGCCAGCTCACCACCGGGCAGGCCTGACACAGATACGCAGTATTTT
>-|TRBJ2-2|TRBD1|TRBV11-3|16
CASSPQDRADTGELFF
TGTGCCAGCAGCCCACAGGACAGGGCGGACACCGGGGAGCTGTTTTTT
>-|TRBJ2-6|-|TRBV5-6|17
CASSPEPETGWANVLTF
TGTGCCAGCAGCCCTGAGCCCGAGACCGGGTGGGCCAACGTCCTGACTTTC
>-|TRBJ2-4|-|TRBV18|16
CASSPIGASAKNIQYF
TGTGCCAGCTCACCCATTGGGGCTTCGGCCAAAAACATTCAGTACTTC
>-|TRBJ1-1|TRBD1|TRBV19|14
CASRKSGTEAEAFF
TGTGCCAGTAGGAAGTCCGGGACAGAGGCTGAAGCTTTCTTT
>-|TRBJ2-7|-|TRBV7-9|14
CASTNGRDLHEQYF
TGTGCCAGCACAAATGGCAGGGATCTACACGAGCAGTACTTC
>-|TRBJ1-4|TRBD1|TRBV4-1|14
CASSQRQGGEKLFF
TGCGCCAGCAGCCAAAGACAGGGTGGCGAAAAACTGTTTTTT